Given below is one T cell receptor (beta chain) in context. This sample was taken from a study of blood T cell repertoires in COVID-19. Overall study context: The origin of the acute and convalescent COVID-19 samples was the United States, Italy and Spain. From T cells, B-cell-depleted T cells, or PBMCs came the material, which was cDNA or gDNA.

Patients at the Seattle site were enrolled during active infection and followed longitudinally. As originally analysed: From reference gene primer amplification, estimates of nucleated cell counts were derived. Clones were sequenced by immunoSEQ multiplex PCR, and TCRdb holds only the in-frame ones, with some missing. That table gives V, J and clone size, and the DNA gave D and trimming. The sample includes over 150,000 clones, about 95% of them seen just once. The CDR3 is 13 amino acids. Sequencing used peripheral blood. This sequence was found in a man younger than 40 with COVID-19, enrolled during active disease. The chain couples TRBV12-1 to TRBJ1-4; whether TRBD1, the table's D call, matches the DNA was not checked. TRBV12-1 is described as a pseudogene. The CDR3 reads CASSFDSNEKLFF. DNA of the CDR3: TGTGCCAGCAGCTTTGACAGTAATGAAAAACTGTTTTTT.